This is a list of T cell receptor beta chains from one sample in a study of immune cell composition in non-small cell lung cancer. This table comes from immunoSEQ multiplex PCR, and its TCRdb copy is limited to in-frame clones, with some not included. The data contain over a thousand clones, approximately 78% of them singletons. The source material was lung tumor tissue. These receptors were obtained from a human donor with non-small cell lung cancer. The CDR3 runs from the conserved cysteine through the conserved F or W. The D gene is left open where the match is weak. Clone size is given for some rows only: seen once, a few or many times, or a class if the clone is expanded.

>TRBJ2-4|-|-|TRBV6-6
TGTGCCAGCAGTCCCCAGGGGTCCAAAAACATTCAGTACTTC
CASSPQGSKNIQYF
>TRBJ2-7|-|-|TRBV7-9
TGTGCCAGCAGCTTTATGGGGCAGGCTGGCGAGCAGTACTTC
CASSFMGQAGEQYF
>TRBJ1-1|-|-|TRBV4-2
TGTGCCAGCAGCCAAGAAGAGGGAGAGTTCACTGAAGCTTTCTTT
CASSQEEGEFTEAFF
>TRBJ2-2|-|TRBD2|TRBV2
TGTGCCAGCGCGGTAGCGGGAGTCGGGGAGCTGTTTTTT
CASAVAGVGELFF
>TRBJ1-6|-|-|TRBV2
TGTGCCAGCAGTCGAGGGTTTTCACCCCTCCACTTT
CASSRGFSPLHF
>TRBJ1-2|once|TRBD1|TRBV15
TGTGCCACCAGCGCTCGGACAGGACAAGGCTACACCTTC
CATSARTGQGYTF
>TRBJ2-1|-|TRBD2|TRBV5-1
TGCGCCAGCAGCTTTTCCGCCGGGACTAGCGGGACCAATGAGCAGTTCTTC
CASSFSAGTSGTNEQFF
>TRBJ2-3|-|TRBD2|TRBV7-3
TGTGCCAGCAGCTTAGTTGCAGCGGGAGCTTCCGGCACAGATACGCAGTATTTT
CASSLVAAGASGTDTQYF
>TRBJ1-1|large|TRBD1|TRBV12-5
TGTGCTAGTGCCCCCACTCGACAGGGTGGAACTGAAGCTTTCTTT
CASAPTRQGGTEAFF
>TRBJ1-3|-|-|TRBV19
TGTGCCGGAGGGGCGGCGGGCGGAAACACCATATATTTT
CAGGAAGGNTIYF
>TRBJ1-2|-|TRBD1|TRBV19
TGTGCCAGTAGTGTTCCCGGGACAGGGTTTGGCTACACCTTC
CASSVPGTGFGYTF
>TRBJ1-4|once|-|TRBV15
TGTGCCACCAGCAGAGATCGGGGAGCAACTAATGAAAAACTGTTTTTT
CATSRDRGATNEKLFF
>TRBJ2-2|-|TRBD2|TRBV9
TGTGCCAGCAGCACCCGGACTAGCGGGTTCACCGGGGAGCTGTTTTTT
CASSTRTSGFTGELFF
>TRBJ2-7|few|TRBD2|TRBV5-1
TGCGCCAGCAGCGTCGAGCGGGACTGCCCCTACGAGCAGTACTTC
CASSVERDCPYEQYF
>TRBJ2-1|-|TRBD2|TRBV18
TGTGCCAGCTCACCACCCCGACTAGCGGGAGGGGGGTACAATGAGCAGTTCTTC
CASSPPRLAGGGYNEQFF
>TRBJ2-5|-|TRBD1|TRBV6-5
TGTGCCAGCAGACTTCGACAGGGAAGAGGAGAGACCCAGTACTTC
CASRLRQGRGETQYF
>TRBJ2-5|-|TRBD2|TRBV7-8
TGTGCCAGCAGCTTATACGGGACTAGCGGGAGGCCCGGGGAGACCCAGTACTTC
CASSLYGTSGRPGETQYF
>TRBJ2-3|-|-|TRBV5-4
TGTGCCAGCAGCTCCGGTGGTACAGATACGCAGTATTTT
CASSSGGTDTQYF
>TRBJ2-1|-|TRBD2|TRBV4-3
TGCGCCAGCAGCCAAGAACTAGCGGGAGGCGTGGGTGAGCAGTTCTTC
CASSQELAGGVGEQFF
>TRBJ2-7|few|-|TRBV5-1
TGCGCCAGCAGCTTTGCCCCACAAGACGAGCAGTACTTC
CASSFAPQDEQYF
>TRBJ1-2|-|-|TRBV9
TGTGCCAGCAGCGTGGAGGGACTTGCCTATGGCTACACCTTC
CASSVEGLAYGYTF
>TRBJ2-1|-|-|TRBV7-6
TGTGCCAGCAGCCCCAACGACTTACGAGACAATGAGCAGTTCTTC
CASSPNDLRDNEQFF
>TRBJ2-2|-|TRBD1|TRBV15
TGTGCCACCAGCAGAGACAGGGGGCGGAGCACCGGGGAGCTGTTTTTT
CATSRDRGRSTGELFF
>TRBJ2-5|-|TRBD1|TRBV4-1
TGCGCCAGCAGCCAAGGGGCAGGGGGCTGGGAGACCCAGTACTTC
CASSQGAGGWETQYF
>TRBJ1-1|-|-|TRBV7-9
TGTGCCAGCGGCACGGCTCTAGGGAACACTGAAGCTTTCTTT
CASGTALGNTEAFF
>TRBJ1-2|-|TRBD1|TRBV6-5
TGTGCCAGCAGGGGGGACAGGGGGAACTATGGCTACACCTTC
CASRGDRGNYGYTF
>TRBJ2-7|-|TRBD1|TRBV5-6
TGTGCCAGCAGCTCGGGACAGGCCAAAGGGTTCGAGCAGTACTTC
CASSSGQAKGFEQYF
>TRBJ2-5|-|TRBD2|TRBV7-2
TGTGCCAGCAGCTTAGCCTACGGACTAGCGGGGGAAGCAGAGACCCAGTACTTC
CASSLAYGLAGEAETQYF
>TRBJ2-5|-|TRBD2|TRBV9
TGTGCCAGCAGCGTAGGGTCGGGACTAGCGGGAGTAGGGGGTCAAGAGACCCAGTACTTC
CASSVGSGLAGVGGQETQYF
>TRBJ2-1|-|TRBD2|TRBV7-7
TGTGCTAGCAGCCCCACGGGGGACGGGAGGGCCCCCCTGTCCTACAATGAGCAGTTCTTC
CASSPTGDGRAPLSYNEQFF
>TRBJ2-3|-|TRBD2|TRBV5-8
TGTGCCAGCAGATTACTAGCGGGAGGGAGCACAGATACGCAGTATTTT
CASRLLAGGSTDTQYF
>TRBJ2-5|-|-|TRBV6-5
TGTGCCAGCAGTTACTCATCACAGGGACAAGAGACCCAGTACTTC
CASSYSSQGQETQYF
>TRBJ1-5|-|-|TRBV27
TGTGCCAGCAGTTTAGGCAGTAATCAGCCCCAGCATTTT
CASSLGSNQPQHF
>TRBJ1-2|-|TRBD1|TRBV6-5
TGTGCCAGCTCGTCCCGGGACAGGGGCGACTATGGCTACACCTTC
CASSSRDRGDYGYTF
>TRBJ1-5|-|-|TRBV12-5
TGTGCTAGTGGTTTGGCTCTGCGGGGTGGAGGCAATCAGCCCCAGCATTTT
CASGLALRGGGNQPQHF
>TRBJ2-7|few|TRBD1|TRBV15
TGTGCCACCAGCAGAGAGGGTGCGGGGACAGGGTTTAAAGAGCAGTACTTC
CATSREGAGTGFKEQYF
>TRBJ1-1|-|-|TRBV6-5
TGTGCCAGCAGTTACTCTAGATACACTGAAGCTTTCTTT
CASSYSRYTEAFF
>TRBJ1-3|-|TRBD1|TRBV4-2
TGTGCCAGCAGCCAAAACACAGGGGCCTCTGGAAACACCATATATTTT
CASSQNTGASGNTIYF
>TRBJ2-7|-|TRBD2|TRBV27
TGTGCCAGCAGTCCCCCAGCCGGAGGGAGGGCCTCCGAGCAGTACTTC
CASSPPAGGRASEQYF
>TRBJ2-1|-|-|TRBV11-3
TGTGCCAGCAGCTTAGTCGGGACTCCCCCCTACAATGAGCAGTTCTTC
CASSLVGTPPYNEQFF
>TRBJ2-1|-|-|TRBV7-2
TGTGCCAGCAGCCCGGGGAGGCAGAGCGCGTCCTACAATGAGCAGTTCTTC
CASSPGRQSASYNEQFF
>TRBJ2-3|-|-|TRBV18
TGTGCCAGCTCAATCGCAATGGGCGGGAACACAGATACGCAGTATTTT
CASSIAMGGNTDTQYF
>TRBJ2-1|once|-|TRBV4-1
TGCGCCAGCAGCCAAGATCAGGCTTACAATGAGCAGTTCTTC
CASSQDQAYNEQFF
>TRBJ1-3|-|-|TRBV10-3
TGTGCCATCAGTGAGCCGGGGAAAAGAAGTGGAAACACCATATATTTT
CAISEPGKRSGNTIYF
>TRBJ1-4|-|TRBD1|TRBV15
TGTGCCACCAGCAGAGATAGGGGGCCCGGCGGAACTAATGAAAAACTGTTTTTT
CATSRDRGPGGTNEKLFF
>TRBJ2-2|-|TRBD1|TRBV5-1
TGCGCCAGCAGCTTCCGGGACAGGATGTCGAACACCGGGGAGCTGTTTTTT
CASSFRDRMSNTGELFF
>TRBJ1-2|-|-|TRBV7-2
TGTGCCAGCAGCCCTCCTGGTAGGGGATACACCTTC
CASSPPGRGYTF
>TRBJ2-1|few|-|TRBV19
TGTGCCAGTAGTGGCCGGGACACTATTTACAATGAGCAGTTCTTC
CASSGRDTIYNEQFF
>TRBJ1-1|-|-|TRBV18
TGTGCCAGCTCCACAACAGGGAACACTGAAGCTTTCTTT
CASSTTGNTEAFF
>TRBJ2-3|-|TRBD2|TRBV6-5
TGTGCCAGCAGGGGACTAGCGGGAGCGGTTACGCAGTATTTT
CASRGLAGAVTQYF
>TRBJ2-1|few|-|TRBV6-5
TGTGCCAGCAGGATTAGCAATGAGCAGTTCTTC
CASRISNEQFF
>TRBJ2-3|-|TRBD2|TRBV5-1
TGCGCCAGCAGCTTGGAAAGAGCGGGAGTTGGTGGTACGCAGTATTTT
CASSLERAGVGGTQYF
>TRBJ2-1|-|TRBD2|TRBV14
TGTGCCAGCAGCCAAGGTGGACTAGCGGGAGATTACAATGAGCAGTTCTTC
CASSQGGLAGDYNEQFF
>TRBJ2-1|few|TRBD2|TRBV15
TGTGCCACCAGCAAGGGACTAGCGGGAGACTACAATGAGCAGTTCTTC
CATSKGLAGDYNEQFF
>TRBJ1-2|-|TRBD1|TRBV5-5
TGTGCCAGCAGCTTGGAACAGGGGGTAAATGGCTACACCTTC
CASSLEQGVNGYTF
>TRBJ1-1|-|-|TRBV27
TGTGCCAGCGGGGGACACCCGAACACTGAAGCTTTCTTT
CASGGHPNTEAFF
>TRBJ1-5|-|-|TRBV5-1
TGCGCCAGCAGTTCCCAGGTGGGTCAGCCCCAGCATTTT
CASSSQVGQPQHF
>TRBJ1-6|-|-|TRBV13
TGTGCCTCACGTACCCGGGGGGGTGAAAGTTCACCCCTCCACTTT
CASRTRGGESSPLHF
>TRBJ2-1|-|-|TRBV12-5
TGTGCTAGTGACAGAGAGGACTACTACAATGAGCAGTTCTTC
CASDREDYYNEQFF